These T cell receptor beta chains were read from a single sample in a study of T cells after yellow fever vaccination. TCRdb ran MiXCR on the 5' RACE reads and lists one entry per CDR3 protein. Altogether about 400,000 distinct CDR3 sequences are present, 6.2% being singletons, with the ten largest covering 15%. The sample consisted of PBMCs, taken 5 days after the yellow fever booster vaccination. The receptors stem from a man aged 25-40 years who received the YFV17D yellow fever vaccine. CDR3s include the opening cysteine and the closing phenylalanine or tryptophan. D genes are given only for firm matches. The size entry is marked missing in some rows and otherwise reads once, few, many or a size class.

cdr3_nt: TGTGCCATCAGTGGAGGGACTAGCGGGACTACCTCCCCAGATACGCAGTATTTT; cdr3_aa: CAISGGTSGTTSPDTQYF; j_call: TRBJ2-3; clone_size: few; d_call: TRBD2; v_call: TRBV10-3
cdr3_nt: TGCAGTGCTAGACCGGGTGCTAGCGGTGAGCAGTTCTTC; cdr3_aa: CSARPGASGEQFF; j_call: TRBJ2-1; clone_size: NA; d_call: TRBD2; v_call: TRBV20-1
cdr3_nt: TGTGCCAGCAGCTTAGAGGCACAGACCCAGTACTTC; cdr3_aa: CASSLEAQTQYF; j_call: TRBJ2-5; clone_size: many; d_call: NA; v_call: TRBV11-2
cdr3_nt: TGTGCCGCCCAGGACAGGCCGACCTACGAGCAGTACTTC; cdr3_aa: CAAQDRPTYEQYF; j_call: TRBJ2-7; clone_size: few; d_call: TRBD1; v_call: TRBV10-3
cdr3_nt: TGTGCCAGCAGCTTTATTACTAGCGTAAATGAGCAGTTCTTC; cdr3_aa: CASSFITSVNEQFF; j_call: TRBJ2-1; clone_size: many; d_call: TRBD2; v_call: TRBV7-2
cdr3_nt: TGTGCCAGCAGCTTAGGTGCGGGAGGTCTCACAGATACGCAGTATTTT; cdr3_aa: CASSLGAGGLTDTQYF; j_call: TRBJ2-3; clone_size: few; d_call: TRBD2; v_call: TRBV5-4
cdr3_nt: TGTGCTAGCAGCAACGGGCCAGTAGGGGCCGGGGAGCTGTTTTTT; cdr3_aa: CASSNGPVGAGELFF; j_call: TRBJ2-2; clone_size: many; d_call: NA; v_call: TRBV7-7
cdr3_nt: TGCGCCAGCAGCTTGGTAGGGGATGCTGAAAAACTGTTTTTT; cdr3_aa: CASSLVGDAEKLFF; j_call: TRBJ1-4; clone_size: many; d_call: NA; v_call: TRBV5-1
cdr3_nt: TGTGCCAGCAGCTTTGGGACTAGCGGGCAGTTATACAATGAGCAGTTCTTC; cdr3_aa: CASSFGTSGQLYNEQFF; j_call: TRBJ2-1; clone_size: few; d_call: TRBD2; v_call: TRBV7-8
cdr3_nt: TGCGCCAGCAGCCCAAACAGGGTTCGGGACACTGAAGCTTTCTTT; cdr3_aa: CASSPNRVRDTEAFF; j_call: TRBJ1-1; clone_size: many; d_call: NA; v_call: TRBV5-1
cdr3_nt: TGTGCCAGCAGCCTAGTGTGGACACCACAAGAGACCCAGTACTTC; cdr3_aa: CASSLVWTPQETQYF; j_call: TRBJ2-5; clone_size: NA; d_call: NA; v_call: TRBV7-6
cdr3_nt: TGTGCCTGGAGTTTAGGAAGGACAGGGGTGTATCGATCGAGGACCGGGGAGCTGTTTTTT; cdr3_aa: CAWSLGRTGVYRSRTGELFF; j_call: TRBJ2-2; clone_size: NA; d_call: TRBD1; v_call: TRBV30
cdr3_nt: TGTGCCTGGAGTATACTAGCGGGAGTAAAGGGTGAGCAGTTCTTC; cdr3_aa: CAWSILAGVKGEQFF; j_call: TRBJ2-1; clone_size: NA; d_call: TRBD2; v_call: TRBV30
cdr3_nt: TGTGCCAGCAGCTTAAATGGGGGTCACGGGGCCAACGTCCTGACTTTC; cdr3_aa: CASSLNGGHGANVLTF; j_call: TRBJ2-6; clone_size: NA; d_call: NA; v_call: TRBV7-2
cdr3_nt: TGTGCCAGTAGTATTGGTACAGTACCCGGGGAGCTGTTTTTT; cdr3_aa: CASSIGTVPGELFF; j_call: TRBJ2-2; clone_size: NA; d_call: NA; v_call: TRBV19
cdr3_nt: TGCAGCGCCAGACACGGGACCAAAAACATTCAGTACTTC; cdr3_aa: CSARHGTKNIQYF; j_call: TRBJ2-4; clone_size: many; d_call: NA; v_call: TRBV29-1
cdr3_nt: TGTGCCAGCAGCCAAGGTCCAGGGTCTGGAAACACCATATATTTT; cdr3_aa: CASSQGPGSGNTIYF; j_call: TRBJ1-3; clone_size: few; d_call: NA; v_call: TRBV4-2
cdr3_nt: TGTGCCAGCAGCAAGGACAGGGACGCTTTCTTT; cdr3_aa: CASSKDRDAFF; j_call: TRBJ1-1; clone_size: NA; d_call: TRBD1; v_call: TRBV7-9
cdr3_nt: TGTGCCAGCAGTTTATCTGGGGTCGGTGAAGCTTTCTTT; cdr3_aa: CASSLSGVGEAFF; j_call: TRBJ1-1; clone_size: NA; d_call: NA; v_call: TRBV12-3/TRBV12-4
cdr3_nt: TGCGCCAGCAGCCCCGGGTCGCAAGGCTACGAGCAGTACTTC; cdr3_aa: CASSPGSQGYEQYF; j_call: TRBJ2-7; clone_size: many; d_call: NA; v_call: TRBV5-1
cdr3_nt: TGTGCACACCCTAGCGGCCCTGTTCTAGGCGAGCAGTACTTC; cdr3_aa: CAHPSGPVLGEQYF; j_call: TRBJ2-7; clone_size: many; d_call: NA; v_call: TRBV21-1
cdr3_nt: TGTGCCAGCAGCGCGAAAGCCCCCAGCACAGATACGCAGTATTTT; cdr3_aa: CASSAKAPSTDTQYF; j_call: TRBJ2-3; clone_size: many; d_call: NA; v_call: TRBV6-1
cdr3_nt: TGTGCCAGCTCTCCACCAAATGCCAAAAACATTCAGTACTTC; cdr3_aa: CASSPPNAKNIQYF; j_call: TRBJ2-4; clone_size: few; d_call: NA; v_call: TRBV18
cdr3_nt: TGTGCCAGCAAGACGGGACACCCCACAGATACGCAGTATTTT; cdr3_aa: CASKTGHPTDTQYF; j_call: TRBJ2-3; clone_size: many; d_call: NA; v_call: TRBV6-4
cdr3_nt: TGCGCCAGCAGCTTGAGTCTAGGGGGGGATACGCAGTATTTT; cdr3_aa: CASSLSLGGDTQYF; j_call: TRBJ2-3; clone_size: many; d_call: NA; v_call: TRBV5-1
cdr3_nt: TGTGCCATCCCAGGACACTATGGCTACACCTTC; cdr3_aa: CAIPGHYGYTF; j_call: TRBJ1-2; clone_size: many; d_call: NA; v_call: TRBV10-3
cdr3_nt: TGTGCCAGCAGCTGGGGGCAGGTTGGTTCCTATGGCTACACCTTC; cdr3_aa: CASSWGQVGSYGYTF; j_call: TRBJ1-2; clone_size: few; d_call: NA; v_call: TRBV7-9
cdr3_nt: TGCAGCCTACGTGGGGCAGGGCATGGGCAAGAGACCCAGTACTTC; cdr3_aa: CSLRGAGHGQETQYF; j_call: TRBJ2-5; clone_size: few; d_call: NA; v_call: TRBV29-1
cdr3_nt: TGTGCCAGCAGTTTATCTGTCCTGGCTAATTCACCCCTCCACTTT; cdr3_aa: CASSLSVLANSPLHF; j_call: TRBJ1-6; clone_size: few; d_call: NA; v_call: TRBV27
cdr3_nt: TGCAGTGCTAGAGCCGGGGGACTTAGCACAGATACGCAGTATTTT; cdr3_aa: CSARAGGLSTDTQYF; j_call: TRBJ2-3; clone_size: NA; d_call: NA; v_call: TRBV20-1
cdr3_nt: TGTGCTAGCCTCTCTGGAAACACCATATATTTT; cdr3_aa: CASLSGNTIYF; j_call: TRBJ1-3; clone_size: many; d_call: NA; v_call: TRBV12-5
cdr3_nt: TGCAGTGCTAGAGACCCGGGTGGGGCAAGCACTGAAGCTTTCTTT; cdr3_aa: CSARDPGGASTEAFF; j_call: TRBJ1-1; clone_size: NA; d_call: NA; v_call: TRBV20-1
cdr3_nt: TGCGCCAGCAGCCAAGAGCCGGGCTACGAGCAGTACTTC; cdr3_aa: CASSQEPGYEQYF; j_call: TRBJ2-7; clone_size: NA; d_call: NA; v_call: TRBV4-3
cdr3_nt: TGCAGTGCGGACAGGGAATCAAACACCGGGGAGCTGTTTTTT; cdr3_aa: CSADRESNTGELFF; j_call: TRBJ2-2; clone_size: few; d_call: TRBD1; v_call: TRBV20-1
cdr3_nt: TGCAGTGCTAGAATGACAGCTGGCTACACCTTC; cdr3_aa: CSARMTAGYTF; j_call: TRBJ1-2; clone_size: many; d_call: NA; v_call: TRBV20-1
cdr3_nt: TGTGCCAGCAGCTTAGCGGGAGCTCCGGGTACGCAGTATTTT; cdr3_aa: CASSLAGAPGTQYF; j_call: TRBJ2-3; clone_size: NA; d_call: NA; v_call: TRBV7-9
cdr3_nt: TGTGCCAGCGGGGACACGAAAAACATTCAGTACTTC; cdr3_aa: CASGDTKNIQYF; j_call: TRBJ2-4; clone_size: NA; d_call: NA; v_call: TRBV28
cdr3_nt: TGTGCCATCAGTGAGTACACCAATCAGCCCCAGCATTTT; cdr3_aa: CAISEYTNQPQHF; j_call: TRBJ1-5; clone_size: many; d_call: NA; v_call: TRBV10-3
cdr3_nt: TGTGCCTGGAGCCATTTGGTTGTGGCCGGGGAGCTGTTTTTT; cdr3_aa: CAWSHLVVAGELFF; j_call: TRBJ2-2; clone_size: few; d_call: NA; v_call: TRBV30
cdr3_nt: TGTGCCAGCGTAAAGGCCGGATCCCTGGAATACAATGAGCAGTTCTTC; cdr3_aa: CASVKAGSLEYNEQFF; j_call: TRBJ2-1; clone_size: many; d_call: NA; v_call: TRBV28
cdr3_nt: TGTGCCAGCACCTACTGGGACGATACCGGCCCGGTGAAGTTCTTC; cdr3_aa: CASTYWDDTGPVKFF; j_call: TRBJ2-1; clone_size: NA; d_call: NA; v_call: TRBV21-1
cdr3_nt: TGCGCCAGCAGCCGGACGGACAGGGTCTATGGCTACACCTTC; cdr3_aa: CASSRTDRVYGYTF; j_call: TRBJ1-2; clone_size: few; d_call: TRBD1; v_call: TRBV4-3
cdr3_nt: TGTGCCAGCAGCGTAGGTTCTAGCGGGGCTACAGATACGCAGTATTTT; cdr3_aa: CASSVGSSGATDTQYF; j_call: TRBJ2-3; clone_size: many; d_call: TRBD2; v_call: TRBV9
cdr3_nt: TGTGCCAGCAGAACTACTAGCCCCTCCTACGAGCAGTACTTC; cdr3_aa: CASRTTSPSYEQYF; j_call: TRBJ2-7; clone_size: NA; d_call: NA; v_call: TRBV28
cdr3_nt: TGTGCCAGCAGTTTGTCAGGAGTCCACGAGCAGTACTTC; cdr3_aa: CASSLSGVHEQYF; j_call: TRBJ2-7; clone_size: many; d_call: NA; v_call: TRBV12-3/TRBV12-4
cdr3_nt: TGTGCCAGCAGCTTAACCCAGGGCATCCAAGAGACCCAGTACTTC; cdr3_aa: CASSLTQGIQETQYF; j_call: TRBJ2-5; clone_size: many; d_call: NA; v_call: TRBV7-9
cdr3_nt: TGTGCCAGCAGCCCGCGATCGGCGAGCGAGCAGTACTTC; cdr3_aa: CASSPRSASEQYF; j_call: TRBJ2-7; clone_size: few; d_call: NA; v_call: TRBV7-2
cdr3_nt: TGTGCCAGTAGTTTCCGACTAGGTGACGAGCAGTACTTC; cdr3_aa: CASSFRLGDEQYF; j_call: TRBJ2-7; clone_size: few; d_call: NA; v_call: TRBV19
cdr3_nt: TGTGCCAGCAGCGTAGGGAACAGAACCACCTCATACTATGGCTACACCTTC; cdr3_aa: CASSVGNRTTSYYGYTF; j_call: TRBJ1-2; clone_size: many; d_call: NA; v_call: TRBV9
cdr3_nt: TGTGCCAGCTCACGTGGGACTAGCGTAAACAATGAGCAGTTCTTC; cdr3_aa: CASSRGTSVNNEQFF; j_call: TRBJ2-1; clone_size: many; d_call: TRBD2; v_call: TRBV18
cdr3_nt: TGTGCCAGCACCCGACTCGCGGGAGAAGTCAATGAGCAGTTCTTC; cdr3_aa: CASTRLAGEVNEQFF; j_call: TRBJ2-1; clone_size: many; d_call: TRBD2; v_call: TRBV7-9
cdr3_nt: TGTGCCAGCAGTTGGGGATTTCAGCCCCAGCATTTT; cdr3_aa: CASSWGFQPQHF; j_call: TRBJ1-5; clone_size: NA; d_call: NA; v_call: TRBV6-2/TRBV6-3
cdr3_nt: TGTGCCAGCAGCTTCTATCTGGTAGGAATGACCGGGGAGCTGTTTTTT; cdr3_aa: CASSFYLVGMTGELFF; j_call: TRBJ2-2; clone_size: NA; d_call: NA; v_call: TRBV5-6
cdr3_nt: TGTGCCAGCAGCTCTCGAAAGAGAGGGCCGGGGACCGGGGAGCTGTTTTTT; cdr3_aa: CASSSRKRGPGTGELFF; j_call: TRBJ2-2; clone_size: NA; d_call: NA; v_call: TRBV5-8
cdr3_nt: TGTGCCAGCAGCTTAGCTCGGATGGGCTCCTACAATGAGCAGTTCTTC; cdr3_aa: CASSLARMGSYNEQFF; j_call: TRBJ2-1; clone_size: NA; d_call: NA; v_call: TRBV7-2